This record looks at one TCR beta chain sequence and its context. Primers targeting TRAV and TRBV primed first-strand cDNA, covering alpha and beta chains. TCR amplification involved 20 PCR cycles with a constant-region primer and V-primer adapter. TCRdb re-analysed the reads in MiXCR, keeping a single row per CDR3 protein. This sample has some 57,000 distinct CDR3 sequences, with 25% found just once. This sample stems from a study of low-dose radiotherapy and immunotherapy resistance in tumors. The CDR3 has 14 amino acids. V trimming: 0 bases; J trimming: 14 bases; junction bases outside the gene matches: 10. From germline, CDR1 is MNHEY and CDR2 SVGAGI. Time point meaning: before trial treatment.

This clonotype was sampled from a male donor with prostate cancer. This specimen consisted of PBMCs, obtained before treatment. This chain joins TRBV6-5 and TRBJ2-1, with TRBD2 matching 7 bases. The CDR3 spells CASSYSSGGGGEFF. DNA of the CDR3: TGTGCCAGCAGTTACTCTTCGGGGGGTGGGGGGGAGTTCTTC.